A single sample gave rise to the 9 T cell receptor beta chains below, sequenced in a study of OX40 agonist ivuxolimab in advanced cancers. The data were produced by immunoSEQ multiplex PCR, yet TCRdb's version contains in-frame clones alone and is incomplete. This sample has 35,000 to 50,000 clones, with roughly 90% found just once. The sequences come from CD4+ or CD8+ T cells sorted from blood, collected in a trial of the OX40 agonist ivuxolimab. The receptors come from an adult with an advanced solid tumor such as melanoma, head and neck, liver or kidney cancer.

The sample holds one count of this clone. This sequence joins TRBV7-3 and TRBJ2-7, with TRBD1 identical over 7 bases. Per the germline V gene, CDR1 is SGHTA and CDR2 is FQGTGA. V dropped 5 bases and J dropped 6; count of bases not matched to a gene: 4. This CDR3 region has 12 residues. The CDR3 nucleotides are TGTGCCAGCAGCCCACAGGGGCTCGAGCAGTACTTC. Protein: CASSPQGLEQYF.

The CDR3: CASIDRTYYEQYF. CDR3 bases: TGTGCCAGCATAGACAGGACTTATTACGAGCAGTACTTC. The chain employs TRBV6-1 and TRBJ2-7; D possibly corresponds to TRBD1 (6 bases). The germline V and J ends were trimmed by 7 bases and 4 bases, with 14 bases remaining between them. CDR3 length: 13 amino acids. The V gene's germline CDR1 is MNHNS and CDR2 SASEGT.

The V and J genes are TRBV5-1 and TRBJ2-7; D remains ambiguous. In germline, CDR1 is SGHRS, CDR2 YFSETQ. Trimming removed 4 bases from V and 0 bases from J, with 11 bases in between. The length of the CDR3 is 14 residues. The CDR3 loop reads CASSPRSSSYEQYF. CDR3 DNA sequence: TGCGCCAGCAGCCCCCGGTCGAGCTCCTACGAGCAGTACTTC.

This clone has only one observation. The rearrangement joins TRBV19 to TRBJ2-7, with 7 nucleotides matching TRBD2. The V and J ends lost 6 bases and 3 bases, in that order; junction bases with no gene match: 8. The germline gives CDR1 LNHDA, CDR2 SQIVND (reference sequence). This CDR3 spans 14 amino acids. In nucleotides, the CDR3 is TGTGCCAGTAGCCCGGGGAGGGATGGCTACGAGCAGTACTTC. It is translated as CASSPGRDGYEQYF.

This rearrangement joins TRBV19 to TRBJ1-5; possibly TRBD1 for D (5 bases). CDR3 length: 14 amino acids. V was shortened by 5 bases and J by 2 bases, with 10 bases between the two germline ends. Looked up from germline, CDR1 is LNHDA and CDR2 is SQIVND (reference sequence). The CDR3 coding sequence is TGTGCCAGTAGTTTTTGGGGGGGCAATCAGCCCCAGCATTTT. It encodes CASSFWGGNQPQHF.

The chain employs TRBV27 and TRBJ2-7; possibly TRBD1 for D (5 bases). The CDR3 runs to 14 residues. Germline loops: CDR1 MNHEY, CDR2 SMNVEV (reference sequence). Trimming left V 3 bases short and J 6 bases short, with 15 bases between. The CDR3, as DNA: TGTGCCAGCAGTTTTGAATCAGGGCCGGGCGAGCAGTACTTC. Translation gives CASSFESGPGEQYF.

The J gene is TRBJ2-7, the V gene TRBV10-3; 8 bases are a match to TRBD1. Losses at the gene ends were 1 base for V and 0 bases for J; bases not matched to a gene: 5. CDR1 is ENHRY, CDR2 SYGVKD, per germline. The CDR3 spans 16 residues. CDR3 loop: CAISEYVGQDSYEQYF. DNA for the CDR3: TGTGCCATCAGTGAGTACGTGGGACAGGACTCCTACGAGCAGTACTTC.

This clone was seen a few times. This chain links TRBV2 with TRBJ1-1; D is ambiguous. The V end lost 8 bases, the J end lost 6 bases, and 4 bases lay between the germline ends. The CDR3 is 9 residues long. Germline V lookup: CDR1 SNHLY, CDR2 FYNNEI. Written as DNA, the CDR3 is TGTGCCAGCCGTCCTGAAGCTTTCTTT. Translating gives CASRPEAFF.

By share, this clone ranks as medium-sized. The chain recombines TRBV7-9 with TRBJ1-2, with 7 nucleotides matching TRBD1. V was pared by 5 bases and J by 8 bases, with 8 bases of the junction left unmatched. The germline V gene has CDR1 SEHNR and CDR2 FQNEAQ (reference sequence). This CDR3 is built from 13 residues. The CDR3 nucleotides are TGTGCCAGCAGCCAGGGACAGTCGGGCGGCTACACCTTC. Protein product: CASSQGQSGGYTF. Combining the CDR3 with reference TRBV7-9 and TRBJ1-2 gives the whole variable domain DTGVSQNPRHKITKRGQNVTFRCDPISEHNRLYWYRQTLGQGPEFLTYFQNEAQLEKSRLLSDRFSAERPKGSFSTLEIQRTEQGDSAMYLCASSQGQSGGYTFGSGTRLTVV.